The text below deals with one T cell receptor (beta chain). Its matching antigen is unknown. The sample belongs to a study of brain T cells in children with intractable seizures. Study conclusions and caveats: Clones missing pre-surgery may reflect undersampling of that blood sample.

Libraries were prepared by immunoSEQ multiplex PCR; TCRdb keeps only in-frame clonotypes and omits some of them. The sample shows about 320,000 clones, 93% of them seen only once. This CDR3 is built from 16 residues. Germline V lookup: CDR1 MNHNS, CDR2 SASEGT. V lost 3 bases, J lost 5 bases, and 9 bases stayed unmatched. Time point described: blood from clinic visit 5 months post-surgery; TSC patient then seizure free. Specimen: peripheral blood, collected approximately 5 months after surgery. The chain joins TRBV6-1 to TRBJ2-7; the match to TRBD2 covers 11 bases. The sequence came from a boy younger than two with tuberous sclerosis and intractable seizures. Here the CDR3 reads CASSETFSGRADEQYF. CDR3 bases: TGTGCCAGCAGTGAGACATTTAGCGGGAGGGCCGACGAGCAGTACTTC.